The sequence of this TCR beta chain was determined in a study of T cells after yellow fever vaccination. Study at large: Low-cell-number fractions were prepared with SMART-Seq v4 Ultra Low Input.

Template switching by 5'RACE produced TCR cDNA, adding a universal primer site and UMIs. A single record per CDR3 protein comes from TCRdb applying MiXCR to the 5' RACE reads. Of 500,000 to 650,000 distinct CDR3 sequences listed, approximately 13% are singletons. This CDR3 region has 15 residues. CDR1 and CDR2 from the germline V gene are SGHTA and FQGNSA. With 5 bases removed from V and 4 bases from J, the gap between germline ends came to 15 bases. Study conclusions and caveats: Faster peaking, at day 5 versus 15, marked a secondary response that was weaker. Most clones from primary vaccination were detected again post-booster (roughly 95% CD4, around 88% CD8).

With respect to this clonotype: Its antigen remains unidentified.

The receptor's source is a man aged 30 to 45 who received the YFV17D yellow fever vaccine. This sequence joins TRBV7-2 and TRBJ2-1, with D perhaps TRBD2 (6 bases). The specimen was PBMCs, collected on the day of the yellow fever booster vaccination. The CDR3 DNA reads TGTGCCAGCAGCCCTCGGGGGACCAATTACAATGAGCAGTTCTTC. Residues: CASSPRGTNYNEQFF.